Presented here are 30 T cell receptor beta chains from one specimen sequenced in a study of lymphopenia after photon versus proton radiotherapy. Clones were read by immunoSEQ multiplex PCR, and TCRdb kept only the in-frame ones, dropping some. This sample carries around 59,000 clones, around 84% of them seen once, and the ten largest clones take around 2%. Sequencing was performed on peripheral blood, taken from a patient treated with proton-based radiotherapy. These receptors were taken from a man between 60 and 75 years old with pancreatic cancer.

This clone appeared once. The CDR3 DNA reads TGTGCCAGCAGCGTAGGCCTAGCGGACAATGAGCAGTTCTTC. Translating gives CASSVGLADNEQFF. The chain has TRBV9 and TRBJ2-1; 7 positions match TRBD2. The CDR3 is 14 amino acids. CDR1 is SGDLS, CDR2 YYNGEE, per germline. With V trimmed by 0 bases and J by 5 bases, 2 bases remained unmatched.

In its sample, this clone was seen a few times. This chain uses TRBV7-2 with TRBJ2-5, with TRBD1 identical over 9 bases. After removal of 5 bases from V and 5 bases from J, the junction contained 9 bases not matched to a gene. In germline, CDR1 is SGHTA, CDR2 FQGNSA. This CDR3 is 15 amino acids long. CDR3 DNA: TGTGCCAGCAGCCCTTACAGGGGGCGCATGGAGACCCAGTACTTC. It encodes CASSPYRGRMETQYF.

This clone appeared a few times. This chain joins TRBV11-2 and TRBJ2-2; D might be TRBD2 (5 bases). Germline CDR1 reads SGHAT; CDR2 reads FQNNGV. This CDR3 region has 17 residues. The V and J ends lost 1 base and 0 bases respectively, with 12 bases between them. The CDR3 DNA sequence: TGTGCCAGCAGCTTAGGCACCTGGGAGTCGAACACCGGGGAGCTGTTTTTT. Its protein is CASSLGTWESNTGELFF.

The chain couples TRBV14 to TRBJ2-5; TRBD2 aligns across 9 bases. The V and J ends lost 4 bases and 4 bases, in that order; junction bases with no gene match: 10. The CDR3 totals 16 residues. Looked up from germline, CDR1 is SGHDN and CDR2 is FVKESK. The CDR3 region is CASSPFGGRDAETQYF. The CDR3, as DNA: TGTGCCAGCAGCCCCTTCGGCGGGAGGGACGCAGAGACCCAGTACTTC.

The CDR3: CASSSQGSLGTEAFF. CDR3 bases: TGTGCCAGCAGCTCTCAGGGTTCGCTGGGCACTGAAGCTTTCTTT. The rearrangement joins TRBV28 to TRBJ1-1, with D perhaps matching TRBD1 (5 bases). The CDR3 is 15 amino acids. Trimming took off 6 bases at V and 4 bases at J, with 18 bases between the two ends. The germline V gene encodes CDR1 MDHEN and CDR2 SYDVKM. Full variable domain (outside the CDR3, taken from reference TRBV28 and TRBJ1-1): DVKVTQSSRYLVKRTGEKVFLECVQDMDHENMFWYRQDPGLGLRLIYFSYDVKMKEKGDIPEGYSVSREKKERFSLILESASTNQTSMYLCASSSQGSLGTEAFFGQGTRLTVV.

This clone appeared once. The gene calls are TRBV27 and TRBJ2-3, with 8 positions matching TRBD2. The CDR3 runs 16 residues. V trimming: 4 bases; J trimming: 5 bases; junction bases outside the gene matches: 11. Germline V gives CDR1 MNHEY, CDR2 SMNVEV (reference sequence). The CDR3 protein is CASSSREGQVRDTQYF. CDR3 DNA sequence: TGTGCCAGCAGTTCTCGGGAGGGCCAAGTTCGAGATACGCAGTATTTT.

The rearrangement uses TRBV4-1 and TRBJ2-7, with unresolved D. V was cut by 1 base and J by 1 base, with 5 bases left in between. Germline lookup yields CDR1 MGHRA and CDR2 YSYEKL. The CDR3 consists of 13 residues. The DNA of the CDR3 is TGCGCCAGCAGCCAAGTTATGTCCTACGAGCAGTACTTC. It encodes CASSQVMSYEQYF.

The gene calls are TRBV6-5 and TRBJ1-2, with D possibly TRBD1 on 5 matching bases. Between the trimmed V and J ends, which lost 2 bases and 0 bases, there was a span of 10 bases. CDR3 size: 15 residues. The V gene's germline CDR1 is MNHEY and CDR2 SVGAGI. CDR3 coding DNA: TGTGCCAGCAGTTACGGGGCCCTGGCTAACTATGGCTACACCTTC. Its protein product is CASSYGALANYGYTF.

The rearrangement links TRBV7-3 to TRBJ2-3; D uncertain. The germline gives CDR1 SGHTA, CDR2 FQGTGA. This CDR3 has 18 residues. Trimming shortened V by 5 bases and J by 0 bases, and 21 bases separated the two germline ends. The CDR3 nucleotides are TGTGCCAGCAGCCAATTCCCCCGTTCGGCGCCAAGCACAGATACGCAGTATTTT. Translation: CASSQFPRSAPSTDTQYF.

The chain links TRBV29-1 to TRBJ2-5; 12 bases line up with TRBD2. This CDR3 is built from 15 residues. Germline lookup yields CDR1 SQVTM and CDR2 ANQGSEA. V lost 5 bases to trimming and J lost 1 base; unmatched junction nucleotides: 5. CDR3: CSVPRTSGAQETQYF. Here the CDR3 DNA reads TGCAGCGTTCCTAGGACTAGCGGGGCCCAAGAGACCCAGTACTTC.

The CDR3 loop reads CASSYARREGYNEQFF. The CDR3 nucleotides read TGTGCCAGCAGTTACGCGAGGCGGGAGGGGTACAATGAGCAGTTCTTC. This chain joins TRBV6-6 and TRBJ2-1; 9 bases line up with TRBD2. The germline CDR1 and CDR2 sequences are MNHNY and SVGAGI (reference sequence). The CDR3 is 16 residues long. V dropped 2 bases and J dropped 4; count of bases not matched to a gene: 6.

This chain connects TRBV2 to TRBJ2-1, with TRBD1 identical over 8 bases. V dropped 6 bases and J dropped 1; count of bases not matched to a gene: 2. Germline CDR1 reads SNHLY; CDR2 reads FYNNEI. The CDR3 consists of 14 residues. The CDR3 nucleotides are TGTGCCAGCAGGCGGGACAGGTCCTACAATGAGCAGTTCTTC. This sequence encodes CASRRDRSYNEQFF.

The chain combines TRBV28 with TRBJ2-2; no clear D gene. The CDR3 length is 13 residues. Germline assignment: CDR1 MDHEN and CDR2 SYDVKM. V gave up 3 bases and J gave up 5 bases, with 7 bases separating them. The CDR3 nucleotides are TGTGCCAGCAGTTTTATGATGACCGGGGAGCTGTTTTTT. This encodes CASSFMMTGELFF.

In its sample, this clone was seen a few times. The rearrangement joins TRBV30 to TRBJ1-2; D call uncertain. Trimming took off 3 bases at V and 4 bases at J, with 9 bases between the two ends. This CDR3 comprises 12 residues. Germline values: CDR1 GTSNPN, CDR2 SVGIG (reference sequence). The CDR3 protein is CAWRAGRYGYTF. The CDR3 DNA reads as TGTGCCTGGAGGGCTGGTCGCTATGGCTACACCTTC. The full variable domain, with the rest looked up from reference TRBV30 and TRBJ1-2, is SQTIHQWPATLVQPVGSPLSLECTVEGTSNPNLYWYRQAAGRGLQLLFYSVGIGQISSEVPQNLSASRPQDRQFILSSKKLLLSDSGFYLCAWRAGRYGYTFGSGTRLTVV.

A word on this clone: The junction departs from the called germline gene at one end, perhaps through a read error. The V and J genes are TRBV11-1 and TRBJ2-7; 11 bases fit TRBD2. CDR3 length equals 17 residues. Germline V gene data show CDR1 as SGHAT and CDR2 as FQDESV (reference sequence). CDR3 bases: TGTGCCAGCAGCCTAGCGGGAGGTCCCACCAAAGGTTACGAGCAGTACTTC. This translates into CASSLAGGPTKGYEQYF.

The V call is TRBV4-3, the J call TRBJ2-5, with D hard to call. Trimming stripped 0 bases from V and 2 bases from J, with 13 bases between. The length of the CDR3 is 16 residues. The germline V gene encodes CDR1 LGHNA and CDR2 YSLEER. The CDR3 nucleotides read TGCGCCAGCAGCCAAGACCGCGGCATGAGGCAAGAGACCCAGTACTTC. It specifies CASSQDRGMRQETQYF.

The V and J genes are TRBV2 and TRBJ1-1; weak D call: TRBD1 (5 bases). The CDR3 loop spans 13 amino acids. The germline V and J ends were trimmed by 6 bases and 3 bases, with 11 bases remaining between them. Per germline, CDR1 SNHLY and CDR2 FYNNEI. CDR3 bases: TGTGCCAGCAGGCTCACGGGGCACACTGAAGCTTTCTTT. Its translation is CASRLTGHTEAFF. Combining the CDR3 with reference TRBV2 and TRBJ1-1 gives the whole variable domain EPEVTQTPSHQVTQMGQEVILRCVPISNHLYFYWYRQILGQKVEFLVSFYNNEISEKSEIFDDQFSVERPDGSNFTLKIRSTKLEDSAMYFCASRLTGHTEAFFGQGTRLTVV.

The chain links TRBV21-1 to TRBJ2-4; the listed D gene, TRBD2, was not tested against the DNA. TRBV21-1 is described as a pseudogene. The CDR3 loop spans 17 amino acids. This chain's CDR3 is CASSKAGLALAKNIQYF. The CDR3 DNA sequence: TGTGCCAGCAGCAAAGCGGGACTAGCGCTAGCCAAAAACATTCAGTACTTC.

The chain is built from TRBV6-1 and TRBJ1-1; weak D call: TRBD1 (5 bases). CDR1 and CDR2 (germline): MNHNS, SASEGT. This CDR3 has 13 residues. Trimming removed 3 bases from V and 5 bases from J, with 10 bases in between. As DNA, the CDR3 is TGTGCCAGCAGTGATCGAGAGGGGACTGAAGCTTTCTTT. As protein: CASSDREGTEAFF.

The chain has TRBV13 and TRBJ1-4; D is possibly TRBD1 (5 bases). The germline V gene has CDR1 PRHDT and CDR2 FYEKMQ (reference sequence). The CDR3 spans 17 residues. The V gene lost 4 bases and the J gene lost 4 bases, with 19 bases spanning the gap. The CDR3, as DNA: TGTGCCAGCAGCTATTCAGGACTAATGGGGGTTAATGAAAAACTGTTTTTT. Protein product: CASSYSGLMGVNEKLFF.

Written as DNA, the CDR3 is TGTGCCAGTAGTATTTCGGGACAGGGGCCTCCCAACTATGGCTACACCTTC. Residues: CASSISGQGPPNYGYTF. V usage is TRBV19 and J usage is TRBJ1-2; TRBD1 agrees at 10 bases. Germline V gene lookup returns CDR1 LNHDA and CDR2 SQIVND (reference sequence). CDR3 size: 17 residues. V lost 3 bases and J lost 2; bases outside the gene matches: 9.

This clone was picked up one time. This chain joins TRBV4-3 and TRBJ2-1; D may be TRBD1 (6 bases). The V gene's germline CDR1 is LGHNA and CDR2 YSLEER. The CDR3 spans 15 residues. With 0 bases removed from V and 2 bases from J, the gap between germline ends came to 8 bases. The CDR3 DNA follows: TGCGCCAGCAGCCAAGAAGGACAGACCTACAATGAGCAGTTCTTC. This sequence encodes CASSQEGQTYNEQFF.

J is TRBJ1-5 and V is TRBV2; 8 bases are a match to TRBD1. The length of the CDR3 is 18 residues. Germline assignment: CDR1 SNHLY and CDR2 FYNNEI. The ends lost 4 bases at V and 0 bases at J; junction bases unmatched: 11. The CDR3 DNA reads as TGTGCCAGCAGTGCGCCAGGGGGCAAGAGGTATAGCAATCAGCCCCAGCATTTT. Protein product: CASSAPGGKRYSNQPQHF.

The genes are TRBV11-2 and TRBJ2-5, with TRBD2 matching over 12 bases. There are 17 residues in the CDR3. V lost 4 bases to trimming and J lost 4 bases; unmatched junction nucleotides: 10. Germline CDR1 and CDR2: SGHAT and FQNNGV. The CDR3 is CASSSWTSGKKGETQYF. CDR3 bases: TGTGCCAGCAGCTCGTGGACTAGCGGGAAGAAGGGAGAGACCCAGTACTTC.

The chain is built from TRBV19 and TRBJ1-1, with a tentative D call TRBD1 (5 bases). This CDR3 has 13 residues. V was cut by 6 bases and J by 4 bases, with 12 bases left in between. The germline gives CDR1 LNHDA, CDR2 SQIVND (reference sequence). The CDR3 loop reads CASRTGGSTEAFF. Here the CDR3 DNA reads TGTGCCAGTAGAACAGGCGGGAGCACTGAAGCTTTCTTT.

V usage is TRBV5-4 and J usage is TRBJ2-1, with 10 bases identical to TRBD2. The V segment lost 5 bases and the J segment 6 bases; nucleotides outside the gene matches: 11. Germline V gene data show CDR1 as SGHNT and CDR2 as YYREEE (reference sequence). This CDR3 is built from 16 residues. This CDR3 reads CASRLATSGATNEQFF. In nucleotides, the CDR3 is TGTGCCAGCAGACTGGCCACTAGCGGGGCTACCAATGAGCAGTTCTTC.

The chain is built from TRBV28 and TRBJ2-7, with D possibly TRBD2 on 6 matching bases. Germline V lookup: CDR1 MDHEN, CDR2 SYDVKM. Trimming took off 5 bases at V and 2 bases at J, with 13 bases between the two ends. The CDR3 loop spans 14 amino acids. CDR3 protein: CASSPPGGPYEQYF. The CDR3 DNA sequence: TGTGCCAGCAGTCCCCCCGGAGGGCCCTACGAGCAGTACTTC.

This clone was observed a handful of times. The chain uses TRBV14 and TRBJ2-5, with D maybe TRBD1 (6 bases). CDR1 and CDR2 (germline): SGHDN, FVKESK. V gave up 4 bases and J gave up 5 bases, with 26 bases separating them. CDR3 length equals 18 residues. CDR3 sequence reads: CASSRSGTGTKWGETQYF. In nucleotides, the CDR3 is TGTGCCAGCAGCCGAAGCGGTACCGGGACAAAATGGGGGGAGACCCAGTACTTC.

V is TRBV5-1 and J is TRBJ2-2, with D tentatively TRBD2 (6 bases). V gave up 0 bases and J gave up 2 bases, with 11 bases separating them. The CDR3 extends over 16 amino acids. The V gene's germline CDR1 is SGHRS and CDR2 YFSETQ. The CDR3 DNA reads TGCGCCAGCAGCTTGGTGGGGGGTCCTAACACCGGGGAGCTGTTTTTT. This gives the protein CASSLVGGPNTGELFF.

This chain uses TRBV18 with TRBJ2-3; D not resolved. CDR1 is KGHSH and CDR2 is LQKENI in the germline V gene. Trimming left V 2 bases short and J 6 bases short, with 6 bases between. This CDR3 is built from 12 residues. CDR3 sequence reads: CASSPYSDTQYF. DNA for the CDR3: TGTGCCAGCTCACCATACTCGGATACGCAGTATTTT. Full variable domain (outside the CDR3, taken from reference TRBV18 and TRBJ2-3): NAGVMQNPRHLVRRRGQEARLRCSPMKGHSHVYWYRQLPEEGLKFMVYLQKENIIDESGMPKERFSAEFPKEGPSILRIQQVVRGDSAAYFCASSPYSDTQYFGPGTRLTVL.